This section outlines one TCR beta chain sequence together with its context. Its antigen is unknown. The V end lost 8 bases, the J end lost 0 bases, and 17 bases lay between the germline ends. The V gene's germline CDR1 is MDHEN and CDR2 SYDVKM. The CDR3 has 16 amino acids. Second-dose schedules of about 4 or about 12 weeks were combined. The data originate from a study of T cell responses to AZD1222 COVID-19 vaccine. Measured with immunoSEQ multiplex PCR; TCRdb has only the in-frame clones, and not every one. The sample yields more than 150,000 clones, 94% seen once. Overall study results and limits: Spike-specific TCR breadth rose after two AZD1222 doses, and depth rose as well. The donor cohort was predominantly white British with a female majority, and clonal diversity may have been underestimated. Distributed over spike, vaccine-associated CD4 TCRs predominated at 160-218 and 743-854.

The receptor was derived from an adult who received the AZD1222 COVID-19 vaccine. Here the sequenced sample was peripheral blood, taken 28 days after the second AZD1222 dose. The chain carries TRBV28 and TRBJ1-5; D may be TRBD1 (5 bases). In nucleotides, the CDR3 is TGTGCCAGCGGAAACAAGGGGTACTATAGCAATCAGCCCCAGCATTTT. This translates into CASGNKGYYSNQPQHF.